This TCR beta chain is drawn from a study of identical twins. Broader study findings: The authors drew conclusions from cross-sectional statistical analysis rather than following the same donors.

CDR3 size: 15 residues. Trimming stripped 5 bases from V and 1 base from J, with 15 bases between. CDR1 and CDR2 from the germline V gene are SGHAT and FQNNGV. TCRdb redid the calling of the 5' RACE reads with MiXCR, one entry per CDR3 protein. The sample holds roughly 220,000 distinct CDR3 sequences; roughly 7.1% are singletons and the top ten take about 15%. At least ten counts were recorded for this clonotype. Its antigen is unknown. These sequences were also reported in another study, on T cells expressing NK-cell markers.

The source is a woman younger than 35 in good health. The chain has TRBV11-2 and TRBJ2-7; the D gene is possibly TRBD2 (7 bases). Sequenced sample: CD8+ T cells sorted from blood. CDR3 in amino acids: CASSQMGGGSYEQYF. As DNA, the CDR3 is TGTGCCAGCAGCCAAATGGGAGGGGGGTCCTACGAGCAGTACTTC.